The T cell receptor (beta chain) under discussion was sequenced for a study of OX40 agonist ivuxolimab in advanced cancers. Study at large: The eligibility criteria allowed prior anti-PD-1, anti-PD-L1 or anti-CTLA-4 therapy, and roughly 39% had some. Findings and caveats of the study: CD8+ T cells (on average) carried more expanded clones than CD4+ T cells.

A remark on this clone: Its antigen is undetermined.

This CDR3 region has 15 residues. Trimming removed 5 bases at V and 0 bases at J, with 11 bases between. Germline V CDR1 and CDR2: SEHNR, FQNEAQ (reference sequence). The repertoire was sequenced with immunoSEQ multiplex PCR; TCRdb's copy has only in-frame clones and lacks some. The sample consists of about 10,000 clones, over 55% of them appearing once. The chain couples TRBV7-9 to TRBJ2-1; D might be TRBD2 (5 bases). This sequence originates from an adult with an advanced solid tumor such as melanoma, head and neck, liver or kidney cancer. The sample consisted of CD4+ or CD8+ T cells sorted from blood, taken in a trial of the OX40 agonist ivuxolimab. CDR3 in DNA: TGTGCCAGCAGCCAGCCGGCGGGCTCCTACAATGAGCAGTTCTTC. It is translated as CASSQPAGSYNEQFF.